The 28 T cell receptor beta chains below come from one sample, sequenced in a study of blood T cells in healthy people across ages. The use of a sample-barcoded 5' primer and a J-beta primer mix characterized a second PCR of roughly 6 to 11 cycles. Via MiXCR, TCRdb re-called the 5' RACE reads, giving one row per CDR3 protein. The data hold 1.8 million or so distinct CDR3 sequences, with about two fifths observed a single time. Sequencing input: blood. The source is a human donor in good health.

This clonotype came up a few times. This rearrangement joins TRBV12-3 or TRBV12-4 to TRBJ2-7, with TRBD2 matching over 7 bases. The junction had 11 bases not matched to a gene; V was cut back by 6 bases and J by 6 bases. CDR3 length equals 14 residues. The CDR3 nucleotides are TGTGCCAGCAGCCTAGGGGAGGGGACGAGCGAGCAGTACTTC. Amino acids: CASSLGEGTSEQYF.

This clonotype was picked up many times. The CDR3 loop reads CASSQLRTEKNIQYF. CDR3 DNA: TGCGCCAGCAGCCAACTCCGGACAGAAAAAAACATTCAGTACTTC. This sequence joins TRBV4-1 and TRBJ2-4, with a possible D match to TRBD1 (6 bases). The CDR3 consists of 15 residues. Germline V gives CDR1 MGHRA, CDR2 YSYEKL. V shed 2 bases and J shed 4 bases, with 12 bases lying between them.

This clonotype was seen a handful of times. The chain is built from TRBV6-2 or TRBV6-3 and TRBJ1-5, with 7 positions matching TRBD1. The J segment lost 2 bases and the V segment lost 6 bases, leaving 7 bases of the junction unmatched. Germline V gene lookup returns CDR1 MNHEY and CDR2 SVGEGT. CDR3 length equals 15 residues. CDR3 in amino acids: CASSALTGGNQPQHF. CDR3 nucleotide sequence: TGTGCCAGCAGCGCCCTTACAGGGGGCAATCAGCCCCAGCATTTT.

The chain employs TRBV20-1 and TRBJ2-3; 10 bases align to TRBD1. CDR1 is DFQATT and CDR2 is SNEGSKA in the germline V gene (reference sequence). This CDR3 is built from 13 residues. V lost 5 bases to trimming and J lost 3 bases; unmatched junction nucleotides: 2. CDR3 amino acids: CSAVGQGTDTQYF. CDR3 in DNA: TGCAGTGCTGTGGGACAGGGGACAGATACGCAGTATTTT.

The chain couples TRBV7-2 to TRBJ1-2; the D gene is possibly TRBD1 (5 bases). This CDR3 region has 14 residues. Trimming took 5 bases from V and 6 from J, leaving 16 bases between them. CDR1 is SGHTA, CDR2 FQGNSA, per germline. Written as DNA, the CDR3 is TGTGCCAGCAGCCCCCAGGGAGAAAGACATGGCTACACCTTC. It specifies CASSPQGERHGYTF.

J is TRBJ2-2 and V is TRBV9; perhaps TRBD1 as D (7 bases). The CDR3 extends over 15 amino acids. Germline CDR1 SGDLS, CDR2 YYNGEE. V lost 0 bases and J 9 bases, leaving 15 bases between the germline ends. The CDR3 loop reads CASSVDTGEDRELFF. The CDR3 region has the DNA TGTGCCAGCAGCGTAGACACAGGGGAGGACCGGGAGCTGTTTTTT.

This clonotype appeared a few times. CDR3 coding DNA: TGTGCCAGCAGTCTAAACTACCTTGAGCAGTTCTTC. Protein: CASSLNYLEQFF. V and J are TRBV12-3 or TRBV12-4 and TRBJ2-1; no firm D call. The V gene lost 5 bases and the J gene lost 9 bases, with 11 bases spanning the gap. CDR3 size: 12 residues.

This clonotype was observed at least ten times. The chain employs TRBV29-1 and TRBJ2-3, with 10 bases aligning to TRBD2. Germline lookup yields CDR1 SQVTM and CDR2 ANQGSEA. The CDR3 runs to 18 residues. Germline trimming cut 6 bases from V and 0 bases from J; bases unmatched to any gene: 15. This CDR3 is CSVASGGYSTTSTDTQYF. CDR3 coding DNA: TGCAGCGTGGCTAGCGGGGGTTACTCAACTACTAGCACAGATACGCAGTATTTT.

V gene TRBV6-2 or TRBV6-3 combines with J gene TRBJ2-1, with 10 bases identical to TRBD2. The CDR3 has 16 amino acids. Germline CDR1 and CDR2: MNHEY and SVGEGT. V lost 6 bases and J lost 3; bases outside the gene matches: 8. The CDR3 DNA reads as TGTGCCAGCAGCGAGCGGGGGGGCCCTCTCTACAATGAGCAGTTCTTC. This sequence encodes CASSERGGPLYNEQFF.

To note about this clonotype: A much larger clone differs by one base, so this may be a read error. The chain links TRBV10-3 to TRBJ2-5, with 10 bases that match TRBD1. With 7 bases clipped from V and 3 bases from J, the junction kept 8 bases outside the gene matches. The CDR3 has 15 residues. The germline gives CDR1 ENHRY, CDR2 SYGVKD. The CDR3 loop is CAINSGQGGKETQYF. The CDR3 nucleotides are TGTGCCATCAATTCAGGACAGGGGGGGAAAGAGACCCAGTACTTC.

This clonotype came up many times. V gene TRBV20-1 combines with J gene TRBJ2-5, with 7 bases that match TRBD2. Germline loops: CDR1 DFQATT, CDR2 SNEGSKA (reference sequence). The CDR3 loop spans 14 amino acids. V shed 0 bases and J 5 bases; nucleotides not matched to a gene: 6. The CDR3 spells CSARDQASGETQYF. CDR3 nucleotides: TGCAGTGCTAGAGATCAGGCTAGCGGCGAGACCCAGTACTTC.

The chain links TRBV7-9 to TRBJ1-2; 9 bases map to TRBD1. Germline V gives CDR1 SEHNR, CDR2 FQNEAQ (reference sequence). The CDR3 has 14 amino acids. V was clipped by 3 bases and J by 8 bases; unmatched bases: 7. The CDR3 DNA reads TGTGCCAGCAGCTTGCCACAGGGGGCGGAGGGCTACACCTTC. Translating it yields CASSLPQGAEGYTF.

V gene TRBV15 combines with J gene TRBJ2-7; D not certain. Trimming pared 0 bases from V and 0 bases from J, leaving 6 bases between. Germline V gene lookup returns CDR1 LNHNV and CDR2 YYDKDF (reference sequence). CDR3 length: 14 amino acids. This chain's CDR3 is CATSRDASSYEQYF. DNA for the CDR3: TGTGCCACCAGCAGAGATGCGAGCTCCTACGAGCAGTACTTC.

This clonotype was seen a few times. The chain uses TRBV4-2 and TRBJ2-7; D gene ambiguous. Trimming removed 2 bases at V and 4 bases at J, with 9 bases between. CDR1 is LGHNA and CDR2 is YNFKEQ in the germline V gene. The CDR3 contains 13 residues. The CDR3 nucleotides read TGTGCCAGCAGCCAAATTAAGGGTTACGAGCAGTACTTC. Its protein product is CASSQIKGYEQYF.

The rearrangement links TRBV28 to TRBJ2-7; TRBD2 might be the D (5 bases). Germline V gives CDR1 MDHEN, CDR2 SYDVKM. The CDR3 contains 14 residues. V lost 0 bases and J 3 bases, leaving 9 bases between the germline ends. CDR3 loop: CASSLWRVSYEQYF. The CDR3 coding sequence is TGTGCCAGCAGTTTATGGCGGGTGAGCTACGAGCAGTACTTC.

The V call is TRBV27, the J call TRBJ1-1; D is ambiguous. Germline V gene sequence: CDR1 MNHEY, CDR2 SMNVEV (reference sequence). V gave up 10 bases and J gave up 6 bases, with 15 bases separating them. CDR3 size: 12 residues. CDR3 in DNA: TGTGCCACCCAAGGCGACAAGGCTGAAGCTTTCTTT. It codes for CATQGDKAEAFF.

The rearrangement uses TRBV6-5 and TRBJ2-5; the D gene is possibly TRBD2 (5 bases). The J call may be faulty, since TRBJ2-7 better matches the DNA end. The length of the CDR3 is 12 residues. The germline CDR1 and CDR2 sequences are MNHEY and SVGAGI. DNA of the CDR3: TGTGCCAGCAGTAAACTAGGGAACGAGCAGTACTTC. This sequence encodes CASSKLGNEQYF.

This clonotype was seen only a few times. V and J are TRBV10-3 and TRBJ2-7; 8 bases map to TRBD1. Germline V gene sequence: CDR1 ENHRY, CDR2 SYGVKD. With V trimmed by 6 bases and J by 1 base, 5 bases remained unmatched. The CDR3 loop spans 14 amino acids. The CDR3 sequence is CAIRGQVASYEQYF. The CDR3 nucleotides read TGTGCCATCAGGGGACAGGTCGCTTCCTACGAGCAGTACTTC.

There are a few counts of this clonotype. The V call is TRBV29-1, the J call TRBJ1-4; 8 bases map to TRBD1. The germline gives CDR1 SQVTM, CDR2 ANQGSEA. J lost 15 bases, V lost 6 bases, and 9 bases had no gene match. The CDR3 runs 11 residues. In nucleotides, the CDR3 is TGCAGCGTCGGAGGGGACAGGAGAATGTTTTTT. Translation gives CSVGGDRRMFF.

In DNA form, the CDR3 reads TGTGCCAGCAGCTCTGGTTCTGGGGGGGCAACGCAGTATTTT. It yields the protein CASSSGSGGATQYF. The rearrangement uses TRBV7-3 and TRBJ2-3; D possibly corresponds to TRBD2 (7 bases). The V gene's germline CDR1 is SGHTA and CDR2 FQGTGA. CDR3 length: 14 amino acids. The V end lost 4 bases, the J end lost 9 bases, and 17 bases lay between the germline ends. Full variable domain (missing parts from reference TRBV7-3 and TRBJ2-3): GAGVSQTPSNKVTEKGKYVELRCDPISGHTALYWYRQSLGQGPEFLIYFQGTGAADDSGLPNDRFFAVRPEGSVSTLKIQRTERGDSAVYLCASSSGSGGATQYFGPGTRLTVL.

This clonotype came up many times. The rearrangement joins TRBV10-3 to TRBJ2-3; 8 bases are a match to TRBD1. CDR1 ENHRY and CDR2 SYGVKD come from the germline V gene. Trimming took 4 bases from V and 1 from J; bases not matched to a gene: 7. The CDR3 has 16 residues. CDR3 residues: CAISGGTGSRTDTQYF. The CDR3 region has the DNA TGTGCCATCAGTGGGGGGACAGGATCTCGCACAGATACGCAGTATTTT.

This clonotype showed up just once. The chain employs TRBV6-5 and TRBJ1-1; D uncertain. The CDR3 has 14 amino acids. Germline V lookup: CDR1 MNHEY, CDR2 SVGAGI. Trimming took off 5 bases at V and 1 base at J, with 11 bases between the two ends. The CDR3 here is CASSPHASNTEAFF. CDR3 bases: TGTGCCAGCAGTCCTCATGCCTCGAACACTGAAGCTTTCTTT.

The genes are TRBV7-2 and TRBJ1-1; no clear D gene. Trimming took 5 bases from V and 6 from J, leaving 13 bases between them. The CDR3 is 13 amino acids. Germline V gene sequence: CDR1 SGHTA, CDR2 FQGNSA. This CDR3 is CASSLLPEAEAFF. CDR3 bases: TGTGCCAGCAGCCTCCTCCCAGAAGCTGAAGCTTTCTTT. The entire variable domain, with the rest obtained from reference TRBV7-2 and TRBJ1-1, is as follows: GAGVSQSPSNKVTEKGKDVELRCDPISGHTALYWYRQSLGQGLEFLIYFQGNSAPDKSGLPSDRFSAERTGGSVSTLTIQRTQQEDSAVYLCASSLLPEAEAFFGQGTRLTVV.

As concerns this clonotype: This could be a read error, since a much larger clone is one nucleotide away. The V call is TRBV7-9, the J call TRBJ1-6; TRBD1 agrees at 11 bases. In germline, CDR1 is SEHNR, CDR2 FQNEAQ (reference sequence). CDR3 length: 15 amino acids. The trim removed 1 base at V and 9 bases at J, leaving 2 bases unmatched. The CDR3 region is CASSLGTGGISPLHF. The CDR3 nucleotides are TGTGCCAGCAGCTTAGGGACAGGGGGCATTTCACCCCTCCACTTT.

This clonotype turned up a few times. The CDR3 loop is CASRRQRGSLQKPSGANVLTF. The DNA for the CDR3 is TGTGCCAGCAGACGCCAACGGGGCAGCCTACAAAAACCCTCTGGGGCCAACGTCCTGACTTTC. J is TRBJ2-6 and V is TRBV7-9; D is tentatively TRBD1 or TRBD2 (5 bases each). CDR1 is SEHNR and CDR2 is FQNEAQ in the germline V gene (reference sequence). V was shortened by 6 bases and J by 0 bases, with 27 bases between the two germline ends. The CDR3 consists of 21 residues.

This clonotype was observed a handful of times. The chain recombines TRBV4-3 with TRBJ2-2; no definite D call. Trimming cost V 1 base and J 4 bases, with 10 bases left between them. CDR1 and CDR2 from the germline V gene are LGHNA and YSLEER. This CDR3 is built from 15 residues. The CDR3: CASSQGGRVTGELFF. DNA of the CDR3: TGCGCCAGCAGCCAAGGGGGAAGGGTCACCGGGGAGCTGTTTTTT.

V gene TRBV7-2 combines with J gene TRBJ1-2, with 7 nucleotides matching TRBD1. This CDR3 has 16 amino acids. Germline assignment: CDR1 SGHTA and CDR2 FQGNSA. The V gene end was trimmed by 5 bases and the J gene end by 2 bases; junction bases not matched to a gene: 11. CDR3: CASSQTTGAINYGYTF. The CDR3 coding sequence is TGTGCCAGCAGCCAAACCACAGGGGCGATAAACTATGGCTACACCTTC.

This clonotype was seen only a few times. This sequence joins TRBV9 and TRBJ2-1; tentative D call: TRBD1 (6 bases). Per germline, CDR1 SGDLS and CDR2 YYNGEE. The CDR3 contains 15 residues. V was trimmed by 0 bases and J by 7 bases, leaving 14 bases between them. The CDR3 reads CASSVAAGVLNEQFF. In DNA, the CDR3 is TGTGCCAGCAGCGTAGCAGCAGGGGTTTTGAATGAGCAGTTCTTC.